This is a list of T cell receptor beta chains from one sample in a study of shared clonotypes between healthy human individuals. The repertoire was sequenced with immunoSEQ multiplex PCR; TCRdb's copy has only in-frame clones and lacks some. Seen here are around 1.4 million clones, 98% observed once, and the top ten hold around 0.38%. The specimen sequenced was naive CD4+ T cells sorted from blood. The receptors here all came from a young man in good health. CDR3s include the opening cysteine and the closing phenylalanine or tryptophan. The D gene is left open where the match is weak. Expanded clones are given a class, and other clones once, few, many or no size at all.

clone size	D gene	V gene	J gene	CDR3 DNA	CDR3 protein
-	-	TRBV6-1	TRBJ2-5	TGTGCCAGCAGTGTTCGGGGCAGAGAAGAGACCCAGTACTTC	CASSVRGREETQYF
-	-	TRBV12-5	TRBJ2-7	TGTGCTAGTGGGTACTCGGGATCCTACGAGCAGTACTTC	CASGYSGSYEQYF
-	-	TRBV29-1	TRBJ1-2	TGCAGCGCCCATACAGGATTGTATGGCTACACCTTC	CSAHTGLYGYTF
-	TRBD1	TRBV19	TRBJ2-2	TGTGCCAGTACGGGTAGACAGGGGGACGGGGAGCTGTTTTTT	CASTGRQGDGELFF
-	TRBD1	TRBV5-4	TRBJ2-2	TGTGCCAGCAGCACAGACAGGGGGCGTATCGGCGGGGAGCTGTTTTTT	CASSTDRGRIGGELFF
-	-	TRBV28	TRBJ2-7	TGTGCCAGCAGTCCCGGAGGGCCCGGCTACGAGCAGTACTTC	CASSPGGPGYEQYF
-	-	TRBV2	TRBJ1-5	TGTGCCAGCAAAGACAGGAATAAGCAGCCCCAGCATTTT	CASKDRNKQPQHF
-	-	TRBV5-1	TRBJ2-3	TGCGCCAGCAGCTTGGTCACAGATACGCAGTATTTT	CASSLVTDTQYF
-	TRBD1	TRBV10-3	TRBJ2-1	TGTGCCATCACCGACCCAAGGACAGGGGTGGGAAGCTCCTACAATGAGCAGTTCTTC	CAITDPRTGVGSSYNEQFF
once	-	TRBV15	TRBJ2-1	TGTGCCACCAGCCCCCTTCGGAGTCAGAGTGAGCAGTTCTTC	CATSPLRSQSEQFF
-	TRBD2	TRBV5-1	TRBJ2-1	TGCGCCAGCAGCTCTCGACTAGCGGGACCGTTAAATGAGCAGTTCTTC	CASSSRLAGPLNEQFF
-	-	TRBV11-3	TRBJ1-1	TGTGCCAGCAGCCCCGGAGGGGCGAGGGACACTGAAGCTTTCTTT	CASSPGGARDTEAFF
once	-	TRBV28	TRBJ2-2	TGTGCCAGCAGTTTACCACCAGGGGACACCGGGGAGCTGTTTTTT	CASSLPPGDTGELFF
-	TRBD1	TRBV11-3	TRBJ2-7	TGTGCCAGCAGCTTGGGACAGCCTCCCTACGAGCAGTACTTC	CASSLGQPPYEQYF
-	-	TRBV18	TRBJ1-1	TGTGCCAGCTCACCATTAGGGGCCGAGGGAGCTTTCTTT	CASSPLGAEGAFF
-	-	TRBV19	TRBJ1-2	TGTGCCAGTAGCACGACAGGCCCCCCTTATGGCTACACCTTC	CASSTTGPPYGYTF
-	-	TRBV19	TRBJ2-2	TGTGCCAGTAGCAGACAGGTGTTGGGGGAGCTGTTTTTT	CASSRQVLGELFF
-	-	TRBV9	TRBJ1-1	TGTGCCAGCAGCGGCGGCACTGAAGCTTTCTTT	CASSGGTEAFF
-	-	TRBV28	TRBJ1-2	TGTGCCAGCAGTTTTAGAGGGGGGTACGGCTACACCTTC	CASSFRGGYGYTF
-	-	TRBV14	TRBJ2-7	TGTGCCAGCAGCCCGCTTTTTAGAAAAGAAGGAGCCTACGAGCAGTACTTC	CASSPLFRKEGAYEQYF
-	TRBD1	TRBV30	TRBJ1-5	TGTGCCTGGGGGACAGCGAACGTCAATCAGCCCCAGCATTTT	CAWGTANVNQPQHF
-	-	TRBV5-1	TRBJ1-5	TGCGCCAGCAGCTTGTATTATAGCAATCAGCCCCAGCATTTT	CASSLYYSNQPQHF
-	-	TRBV4-3	TRBJ1-1	TGCGCCAGCAGCCGGGTGGGGGGGGATACTGAAGCTTTCTTT	CASSRVGGDTEAFF
-	TRBD2	TRBV19	TRBJ2-3	TGTGCCAGTCAACTAGCGGTGAGCACAGATACGCAGTATTTT	CASQLAVSTDTQYF
-	TRBD1	TRBV5-1	TRBJ2-5	TGCGCCAGCAGTCGGGACAGGCTCGAGACCCAGTACTTC	CASSRDRLETQYF
once	-	TRBV30	TRBJ1-2	TGTGCCTGGGCCGGACAGACTAACTATGGCTACACCTTC	CAWAGQTNYGYTF
once	-	TRBV18	TRBJ2-1	TGTGCCAGCTCCTCGAGCGGAAGCTCCTACAATGAGCAGTTCTTC	CASSSSGSSYNEQFF
-	-	TRBV21-1	TRBJ2-2	TGTGCCAGCAGCCGTCGGCCTACACCGTCGTGGACCGGGGAGCTGTTTTTT	CASSRRPTPSWTGELFF
-	TRBD1	TRBV18	TRBJ2-1	TGTGCCAGCTCACTAAGGACAGGGGACAATGAGCAGTTCTTC	CASSLRTGDNEQFF
-	-	TRBV7-9	TRBJ2-5	TGTGCCAGCAGTTCCGGACAGTATCAAGAGACCCAGTACTTC	CASSSGQYQETQYF
-	-	TRBV18	TRBJ1-1	TGTGCCAGCTTACAGGGCCGGGACACTGAAGCTTTCTTT	CASLQGRDTEAFF
-	-	TRBV7-8	TRBJ2-2	TGTGCCAGCAGCTTAGTTGGCAGGGTTGGCACCGGGGAGCTGTTTTTT	CASSLVGRVGTGELFF
-	TRBD1	TRBV9	TRBJ2-1	TGTGCCAGCAGCGTAATTACCGGGACAGCGTGGAAAAATGAGCAGTTCTTC	CASSVITGTAWKNEQFF